This T cell receptor beta chain was recovered during a study of cytomegalovirus exposure and HLA in healthy donors. For the study at large: Across a few hundred genotyped donors, 65% to 90% landed in the Caucasian-associated ancestry cluster.

Findings and limits, study-wide: Diagnosis of cytomegalovirus status made by the classifier reportedly showed high specificity and sensitivity. Later on, a genetic analysis was performed. It linked a missense variant in DCLRE1C with V- and J-gene trimming of TCR beta.

In germline, CDR1 is LNHDA, CDR2 SQIVND (reference sequence). This CDR3 is built from 15 residues. Germline trimming cut 2 bases from V and 4 bases from J; bases unmatched to any gene: 3. With 60 Vbeta and 13 Jbeta primers, the PCR was carried out. As originally analysed: In a later analysis, the count reached 75 million to 90 million unique TCR beta chains, with roughly 11 million shared. Here immunoSEQ multiplex PCR was the method, and the copy in TCRdb shows in-frame clones only, minus some. V, J and clone size reflect that table, while D and trimming were determined from the DNA. The sample features under 200,000 clones, with roughly 6.7% in its top ten. Details on this clone: Its cognate antigen is unknown.

This sequence joins TRBV19 and TRBJ2-1; 9 bases are shared with TRBD2. The receptor was isolated from a man aged 30 to 39 in good health and CMV-seronegative. The sample comprised PBMCs. CDR3 protein: CASSIQRGAYNEQFF. Written as DNA, the CDR3 is TGTGCCAGTAGTATACAGCGGGGGGCATACAATGAGCAGTTCTTC.